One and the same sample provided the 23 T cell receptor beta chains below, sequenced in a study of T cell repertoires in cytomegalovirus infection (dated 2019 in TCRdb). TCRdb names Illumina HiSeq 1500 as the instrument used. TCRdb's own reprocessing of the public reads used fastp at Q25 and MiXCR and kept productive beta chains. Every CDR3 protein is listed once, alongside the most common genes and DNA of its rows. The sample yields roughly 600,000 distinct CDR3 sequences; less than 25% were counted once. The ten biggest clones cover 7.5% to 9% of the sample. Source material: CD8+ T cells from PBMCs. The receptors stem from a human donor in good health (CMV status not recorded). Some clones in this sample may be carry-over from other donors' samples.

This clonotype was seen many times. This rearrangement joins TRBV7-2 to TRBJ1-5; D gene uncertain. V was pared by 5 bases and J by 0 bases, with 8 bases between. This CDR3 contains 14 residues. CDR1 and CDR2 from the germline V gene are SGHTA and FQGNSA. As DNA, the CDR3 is TGTGCCAGCAGCCCTTTTGATAGCAATCAGCCCCAGCATTTT. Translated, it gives CASSPFDSNQPQHF. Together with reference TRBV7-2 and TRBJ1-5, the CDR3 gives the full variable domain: GAGVSQSPSNKVTEKGKDVELRCDPISGHTALYWYRQSLGQGLEFLIYFQGNSAPDKSGLPSDRFSAERTGGSVSTLTIQRTQQEDSAVYLCASSPFDSNQPQHFGDGTRLSIL.

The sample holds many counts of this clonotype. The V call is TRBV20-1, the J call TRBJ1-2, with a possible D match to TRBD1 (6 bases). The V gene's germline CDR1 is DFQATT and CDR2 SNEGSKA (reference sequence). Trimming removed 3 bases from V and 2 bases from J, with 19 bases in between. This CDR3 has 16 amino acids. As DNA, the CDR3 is TGCAGTGCTAGCCACAGGACAGAACAATTCAACTATGGCTACACCTTC. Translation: CSASHRTEQFNYGYTF.

The CDR3 sequence is CASTKGQGVAKNIQYF. The CDR3 coding sequence is TGTGCCAGCACTAAGGGGCAGGGGGTAGCCAAAAACATTCAGTACTTC. This chain uses TRBV12-3 or TRBV12-4 with TRBJ2-4; 7 bases are shared with TRBD1. V shed 7 bases and J 0 bases; nucleotides not matched to a gene: 9. There are 16 residues in the CDR3.

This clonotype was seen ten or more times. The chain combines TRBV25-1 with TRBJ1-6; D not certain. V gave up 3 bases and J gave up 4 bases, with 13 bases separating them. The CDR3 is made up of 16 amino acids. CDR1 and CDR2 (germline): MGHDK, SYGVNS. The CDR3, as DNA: TGTGCCAGCAGTGACATGGTAGACGCATATAATTCACCCCTCCACTTT. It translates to CASSDMVDAYNSPLHF.

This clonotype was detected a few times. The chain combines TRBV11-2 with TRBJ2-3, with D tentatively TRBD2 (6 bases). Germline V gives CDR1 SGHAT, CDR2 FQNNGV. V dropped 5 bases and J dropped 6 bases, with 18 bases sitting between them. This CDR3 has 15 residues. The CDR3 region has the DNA TGTGCCAGCAGCCCTTCTAGCGCCCGGAAGGATACGCAGTATTTT. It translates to CASSPSSARKDTQYF.

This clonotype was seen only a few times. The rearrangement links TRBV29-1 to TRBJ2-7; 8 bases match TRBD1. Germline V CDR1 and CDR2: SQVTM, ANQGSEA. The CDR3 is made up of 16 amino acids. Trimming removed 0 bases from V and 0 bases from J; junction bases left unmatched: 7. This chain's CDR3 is CSVEEGRDRSSYEQYF. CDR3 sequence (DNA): TGCAGCGTTGAAGAGGGCAGGGACAGGAGCTCCTACGAGCAGTACTTC.

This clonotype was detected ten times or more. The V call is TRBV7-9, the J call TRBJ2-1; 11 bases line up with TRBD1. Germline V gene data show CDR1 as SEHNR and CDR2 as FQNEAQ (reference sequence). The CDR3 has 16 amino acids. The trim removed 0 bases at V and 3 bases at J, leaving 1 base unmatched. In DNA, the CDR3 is TGTGCCAGCAGCTTAGCCGGGACAGGGGGCTACAATGAGCAGTTCTTC. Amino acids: CASSLAGTGGYNEQFF.

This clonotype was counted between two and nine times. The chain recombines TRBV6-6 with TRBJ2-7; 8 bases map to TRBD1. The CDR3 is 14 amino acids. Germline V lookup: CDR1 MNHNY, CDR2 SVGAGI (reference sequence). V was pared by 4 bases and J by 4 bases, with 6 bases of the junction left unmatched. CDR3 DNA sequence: TGTGCCAGCAGTTTGGACAGGGCGGGATACGAGCAGTACTTC. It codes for CASSLDRAGYEQYF.

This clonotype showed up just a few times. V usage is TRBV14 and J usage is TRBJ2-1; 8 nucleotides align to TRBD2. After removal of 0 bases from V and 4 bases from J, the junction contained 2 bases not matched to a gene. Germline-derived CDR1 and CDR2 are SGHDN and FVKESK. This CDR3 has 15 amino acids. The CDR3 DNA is TGTGCCAGCAGCCAAGAAGCGGGGGCTTACAATGAGCAGTTCTTC. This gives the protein CASSQEAGAYNEQFF.

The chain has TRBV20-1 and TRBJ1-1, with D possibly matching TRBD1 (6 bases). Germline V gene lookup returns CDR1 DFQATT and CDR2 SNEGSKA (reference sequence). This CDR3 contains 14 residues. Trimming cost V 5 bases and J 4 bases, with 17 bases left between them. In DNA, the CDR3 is TGCAGTGCTCAAAATCCCCGCAGGGGCACTGAAGCTTTCTTT. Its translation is CSAQNPRRGTEAFF.

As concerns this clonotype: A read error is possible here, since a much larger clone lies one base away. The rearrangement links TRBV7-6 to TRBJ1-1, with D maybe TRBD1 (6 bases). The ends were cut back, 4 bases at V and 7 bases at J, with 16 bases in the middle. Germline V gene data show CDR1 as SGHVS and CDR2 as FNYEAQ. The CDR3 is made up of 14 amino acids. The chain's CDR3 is CASSSQQGRDEAFF. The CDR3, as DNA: TGTGCCAGCAGCTCCCAACAGGGTAGGGATGAAGCTTTCTTT.

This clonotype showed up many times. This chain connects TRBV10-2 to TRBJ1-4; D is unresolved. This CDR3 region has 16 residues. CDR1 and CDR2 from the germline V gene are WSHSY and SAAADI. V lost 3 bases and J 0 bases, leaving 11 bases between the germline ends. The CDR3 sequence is CASSDQTRSTNEKLFF. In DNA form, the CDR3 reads TGCGCCAGCAGTGATCAGACACGTTCAACTAATGAAAAACTGTTTTTT.

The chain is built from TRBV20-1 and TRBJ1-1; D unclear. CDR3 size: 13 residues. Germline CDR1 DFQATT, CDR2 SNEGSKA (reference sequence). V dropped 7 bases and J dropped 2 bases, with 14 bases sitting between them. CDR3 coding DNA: TGCAGTGGTAAAGGGATTATTAACACTGAAGCTTTCTTT. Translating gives CSGKGIINTEAFF.

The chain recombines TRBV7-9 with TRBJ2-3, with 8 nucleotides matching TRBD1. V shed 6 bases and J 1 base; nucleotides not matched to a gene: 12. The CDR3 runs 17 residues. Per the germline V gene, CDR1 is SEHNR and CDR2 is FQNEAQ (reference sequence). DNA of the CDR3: TGTGCCAGCAGACGGGACAGGAGTAGCGAGGGCACAGATACGCAGTATTTT. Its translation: CASRRDRSSEGTDTQYF.

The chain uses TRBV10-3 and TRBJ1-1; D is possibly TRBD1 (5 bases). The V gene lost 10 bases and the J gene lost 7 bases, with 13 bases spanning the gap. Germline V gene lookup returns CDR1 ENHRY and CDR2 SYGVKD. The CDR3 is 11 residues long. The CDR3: CATELRGEAFF. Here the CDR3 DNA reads TGTGCCACCGAACTAAGGGGTGAAGCTTTCTTT.

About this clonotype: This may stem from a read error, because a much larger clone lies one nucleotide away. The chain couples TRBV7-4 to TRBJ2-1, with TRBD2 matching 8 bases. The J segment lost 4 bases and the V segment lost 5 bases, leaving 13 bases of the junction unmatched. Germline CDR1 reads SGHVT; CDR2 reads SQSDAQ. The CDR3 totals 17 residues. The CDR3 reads CASSPPLAEGGYNEQFF. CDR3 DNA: TGTGCCAGCAGCCCCCCACTAGCGGAGGGAGGTTACAATGAGCAGTTCTTC.

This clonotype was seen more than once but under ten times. Here the CDR3 reads CASSRDSLGEQYV. The CDR3, as DNA: TGTGCCAGTAGTAGGGACTCCCTTGGCGAGCAGTACGTC. The rearrangement uses TRBV19 and TRBJ2-7; D may be TRBD2 (6 bases). The CDR3 has 13 amino acids. The V and J ends lost 4 bases and 6 bases respectively, with 13 bases between them. Germline CDR1 reads LNHDA; CDR2 reads SQIVND (reference sequence).

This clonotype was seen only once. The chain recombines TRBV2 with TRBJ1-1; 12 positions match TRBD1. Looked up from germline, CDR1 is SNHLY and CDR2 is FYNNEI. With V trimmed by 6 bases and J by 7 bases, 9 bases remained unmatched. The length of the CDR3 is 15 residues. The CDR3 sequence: CASSERDRGPVEAFF. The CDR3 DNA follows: TGTGCCAGCAGCGAGAGGGACAGGGGGCCGGTTGAAGCTTTCTTT.

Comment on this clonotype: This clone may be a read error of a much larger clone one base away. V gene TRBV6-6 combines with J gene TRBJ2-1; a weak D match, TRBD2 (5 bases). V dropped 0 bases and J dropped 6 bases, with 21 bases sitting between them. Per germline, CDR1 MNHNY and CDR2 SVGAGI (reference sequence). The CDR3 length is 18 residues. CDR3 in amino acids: CASSYSRGRGNKSNEQFF. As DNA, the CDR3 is TGTGCCAGCAGTTACTCTCGGGGTAGAGGGAACAAAAGCAATGAGCAGTTCTTC.

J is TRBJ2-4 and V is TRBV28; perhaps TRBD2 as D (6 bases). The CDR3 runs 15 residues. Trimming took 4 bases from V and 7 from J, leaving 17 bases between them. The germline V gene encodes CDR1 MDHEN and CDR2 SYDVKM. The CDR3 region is CASSSRGFLTNIQYF. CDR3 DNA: TGTGCCAGCAGTTCCCGGGGGTTTTTAACGAACATTCAGTACTTC.

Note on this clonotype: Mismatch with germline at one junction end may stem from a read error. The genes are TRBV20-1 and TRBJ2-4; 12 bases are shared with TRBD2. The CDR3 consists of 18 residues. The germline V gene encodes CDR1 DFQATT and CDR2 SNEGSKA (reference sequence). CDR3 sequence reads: CSARGILSSGGANNIQYF. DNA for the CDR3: TGCAGTGCTAGAGGGATCTTATCTAGCGGGGGGGCCAATAACATTCAGTACTTC.

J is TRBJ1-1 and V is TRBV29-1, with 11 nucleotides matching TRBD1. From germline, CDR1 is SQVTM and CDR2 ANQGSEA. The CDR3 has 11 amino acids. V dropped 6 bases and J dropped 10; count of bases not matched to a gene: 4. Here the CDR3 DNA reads TGCAGCGTACCCGGGACAGGGGGAGCTTTCTTT. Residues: CSVPGTGGAFF. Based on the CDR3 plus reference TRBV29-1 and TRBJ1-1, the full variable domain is SAVISQKPSRDICQRGTSLTIQCQVDSQVTMMFWYRQQPGQSLTLIATANQGSEATYESGFVIDKFPISRPNLTFSTLTVSNMSPEDSSIYLCSVPGTGGAFFGQGTRLTVV.

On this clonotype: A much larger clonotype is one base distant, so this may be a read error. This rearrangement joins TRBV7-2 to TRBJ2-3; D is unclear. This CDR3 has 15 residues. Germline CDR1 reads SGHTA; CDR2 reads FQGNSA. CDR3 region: CPSSWAGSSTDTQYF. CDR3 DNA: TGTCCCAGTTCCTGGGCCGGATCTAGCACAGATACGCAGTATTTT.